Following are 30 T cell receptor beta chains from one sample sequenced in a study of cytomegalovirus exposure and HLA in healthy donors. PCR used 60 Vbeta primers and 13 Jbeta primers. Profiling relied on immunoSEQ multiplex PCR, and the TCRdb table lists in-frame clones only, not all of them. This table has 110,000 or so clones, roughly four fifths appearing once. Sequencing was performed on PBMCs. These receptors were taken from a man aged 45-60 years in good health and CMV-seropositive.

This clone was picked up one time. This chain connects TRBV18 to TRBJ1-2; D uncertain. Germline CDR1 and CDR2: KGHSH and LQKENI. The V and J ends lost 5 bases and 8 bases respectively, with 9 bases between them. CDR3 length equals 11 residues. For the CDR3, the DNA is TGTGCCAGCTCAGATCAAGAGGGCTACACCTTC. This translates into CASSDQEGYTF. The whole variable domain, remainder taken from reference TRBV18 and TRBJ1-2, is NAGVMQNPRHLVRRRGQEARLRCSPMKGHSHVYWYRQLPEEGLKFMVYLQKENIIDESGMPKERFSAEFPKEGPSILRIQQVVRGDSAAYFCASSDQEGYTFGSGTRLTVV.

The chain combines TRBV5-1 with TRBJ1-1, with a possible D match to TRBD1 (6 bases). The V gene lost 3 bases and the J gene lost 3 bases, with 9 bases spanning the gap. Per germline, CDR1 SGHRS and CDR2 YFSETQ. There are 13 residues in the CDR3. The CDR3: CASSSGTYTEAFF. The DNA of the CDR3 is TGCGCCAGCAGCTCCGGGACATACACTGAAGCTTTCTTT. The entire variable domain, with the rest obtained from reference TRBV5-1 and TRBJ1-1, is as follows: KAGVTQTPRYLIKTRGQQVTLSCSPISGHRSVSWYQQTPGQGLQFLFEYFSETQRNKGNFPGRFSGRQFSNSRSEMNVSTLELGDSALYLCASSSGTYTEAFFGQGTRLTVV.

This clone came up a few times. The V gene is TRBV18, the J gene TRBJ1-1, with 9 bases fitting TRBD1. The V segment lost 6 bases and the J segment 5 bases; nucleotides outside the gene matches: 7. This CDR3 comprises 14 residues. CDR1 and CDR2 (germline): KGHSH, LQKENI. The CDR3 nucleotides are TGTGCCAGCTCCCATCGGGACAGGGAGACTGAAGCTTTCTTT. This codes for CASSHRDRETEAFF.

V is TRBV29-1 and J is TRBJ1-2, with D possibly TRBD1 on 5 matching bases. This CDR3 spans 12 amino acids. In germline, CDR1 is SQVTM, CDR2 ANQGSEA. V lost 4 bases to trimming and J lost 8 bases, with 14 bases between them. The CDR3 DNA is TGCAGCGTTGCGCCCGGGGGTGGAGGCTACACCTTC. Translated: CSVAPGGGGYTF.

The CDR3 bases are TGCGCCAGCAGCCCTCAGGGACAGCTGCAGTTCTTC. As protein: CASSPQGQLQFF. The V call is TRBV5-1, the J call TRBJ2-1, with 7 nucleotides matching TRBD1. From germline, CDR1 is SGHRS and CDR2 YFSETQ. The CDR3 is 12 amino acids. V shed 4 bases, J shed 12 bases, and the junction held 7 bases outside the gene matches.

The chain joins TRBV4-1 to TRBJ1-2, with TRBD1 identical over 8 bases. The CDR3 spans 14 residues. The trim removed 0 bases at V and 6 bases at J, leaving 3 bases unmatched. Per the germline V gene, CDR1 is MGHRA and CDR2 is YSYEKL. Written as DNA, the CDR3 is TGCGCCAGCAGCCAAGAACAGGGGGTTGATGGCTACACCTTC. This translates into CASSQEQGVDGYTF.

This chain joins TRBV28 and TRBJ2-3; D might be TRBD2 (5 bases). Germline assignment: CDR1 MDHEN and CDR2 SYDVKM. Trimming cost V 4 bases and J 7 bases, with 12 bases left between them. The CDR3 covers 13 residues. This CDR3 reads CASSSLPGNTQYF. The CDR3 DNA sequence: TGTGCCAGCAGTTCTTTGCCCGGGAATACGCAGTATTTT.

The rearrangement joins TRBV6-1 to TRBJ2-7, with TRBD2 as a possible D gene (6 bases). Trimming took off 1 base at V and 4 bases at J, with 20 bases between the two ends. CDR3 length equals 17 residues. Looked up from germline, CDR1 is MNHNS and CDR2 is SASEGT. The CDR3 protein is CASSEGPTTRARYEQYF. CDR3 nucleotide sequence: TGTGCCAGCAGTGAAGGCCCCACGACTAGAGCCCGGTACGAGCAGTACTTC.

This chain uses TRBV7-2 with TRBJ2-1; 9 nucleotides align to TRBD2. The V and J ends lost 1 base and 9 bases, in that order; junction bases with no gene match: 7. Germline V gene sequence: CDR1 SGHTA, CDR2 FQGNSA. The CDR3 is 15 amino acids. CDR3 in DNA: TGTGCCAGCAGCTTAGTTCTGCGGGGGGGCGGTGAGCAGTTCTTC. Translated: CASSLVLRGGGEQFF.

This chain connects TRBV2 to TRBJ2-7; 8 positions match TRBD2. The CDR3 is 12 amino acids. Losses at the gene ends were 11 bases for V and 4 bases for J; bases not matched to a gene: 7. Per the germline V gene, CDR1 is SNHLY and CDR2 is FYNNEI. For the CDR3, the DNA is TGTGCCGGAAGCGGGAGTAGTTACGAGCAGTACTTC. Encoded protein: CAGSGSSYEQYF.

The CDR3 loop is CASSLAWLAGEAGDTQYF. DNA for the CDR3: TGTGCCAGCAGCTTAGCATGGCTAGCGGGAGAGGCGGGAGATACGCAGTATTTT. The rearrangement uses TRBV7-2 and TRBJ2-3; the match to TRBD2 covers 10 bases. Germline lookup yields CDR1 SGHTA and CDR2 FQGNSA. The V and J ends lost 0 bases and 5 bases, in that order; junction bases with no gene match: 11. The CDR3 extends over 18 amino acids.

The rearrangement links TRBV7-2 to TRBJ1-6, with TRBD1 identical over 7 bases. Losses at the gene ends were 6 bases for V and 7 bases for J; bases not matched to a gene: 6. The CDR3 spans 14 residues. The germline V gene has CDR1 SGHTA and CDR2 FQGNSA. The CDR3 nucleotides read TGTGCCAGCAGTTCAGGGGGGAGGAATTCACCCCTCCACTTT. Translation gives CASSSGGRNSPLHF. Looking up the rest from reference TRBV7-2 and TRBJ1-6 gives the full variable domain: GAGVSQSPSNKVTEKGKDVELRCDPISGHTALYWYRQSLGQGLEFLIYFQGNSAPDKSGLPSDRFSAERTGGSVSTLTIQRTQQEDSAVYLCASSSGGRNSPLHFGNGTRLTVT.

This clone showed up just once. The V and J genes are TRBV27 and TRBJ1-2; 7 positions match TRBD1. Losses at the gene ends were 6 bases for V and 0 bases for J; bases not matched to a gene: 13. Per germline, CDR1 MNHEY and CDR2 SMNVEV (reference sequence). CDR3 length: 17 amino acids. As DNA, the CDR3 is TGTGCCAGCAGCATAACATTCGGGACAGACCCTAACTATGGCTACACCTTC. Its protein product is CASSITFGTDPNYGYTF.

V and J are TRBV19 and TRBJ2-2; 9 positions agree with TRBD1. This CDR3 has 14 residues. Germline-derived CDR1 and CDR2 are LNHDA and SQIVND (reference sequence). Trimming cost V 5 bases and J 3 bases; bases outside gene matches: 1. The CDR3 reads CASSGTGHTGELFF. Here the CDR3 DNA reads TGTGCCAGTAGTGGGACAGGGCACACCGGGGAGCTGTTTTTT.

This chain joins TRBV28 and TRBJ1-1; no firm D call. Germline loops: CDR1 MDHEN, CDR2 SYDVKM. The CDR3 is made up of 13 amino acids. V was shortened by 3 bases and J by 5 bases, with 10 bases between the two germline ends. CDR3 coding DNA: TGTGCCAGCAGTTTCGTTGCGCGAACTGAAGCTTTCTTT. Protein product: CASSFVARTEAFF.

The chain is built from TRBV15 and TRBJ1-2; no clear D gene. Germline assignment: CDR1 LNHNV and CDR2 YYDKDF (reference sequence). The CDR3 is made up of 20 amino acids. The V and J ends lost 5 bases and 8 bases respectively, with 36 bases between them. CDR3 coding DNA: TGTGCCACCAGCTCAGATACGGAGGCAGGATACCGGCGGACCGCGGGGGGCTACACCTTC. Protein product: CATSSDTEAGYRRTAGGYTF. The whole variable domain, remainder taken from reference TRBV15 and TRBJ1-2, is DAMVIQNPRYQVTQFGKPVTLSCSQTLNHNVMYWYQQKSSQAPKLLFHYYDKDFNNEADTPDNFQSRRPNTSFCFLDIRSPGLGDTAMYLCATSSDTEAGYRRTAGGYTFGSGTRLTVV.

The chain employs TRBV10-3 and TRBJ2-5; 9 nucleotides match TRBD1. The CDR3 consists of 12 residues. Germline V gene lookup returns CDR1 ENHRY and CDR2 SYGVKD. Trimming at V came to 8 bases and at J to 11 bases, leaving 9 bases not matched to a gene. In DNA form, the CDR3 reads TGTGCCATCCGCCCCGGGGACAGGGAGCAGTACTTC. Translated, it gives CAIRPGDREQYF.

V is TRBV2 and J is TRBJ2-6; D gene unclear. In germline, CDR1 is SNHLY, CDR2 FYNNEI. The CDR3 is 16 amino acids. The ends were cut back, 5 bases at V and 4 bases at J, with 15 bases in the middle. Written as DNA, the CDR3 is TGTGCCAGCAGTCCTCACGCCCTAGAAGGGGCCAACGTCCTGACTTTC. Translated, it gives CASSPHALEGANVLTF. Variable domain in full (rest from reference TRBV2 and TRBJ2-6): EPEVTQTPSHQVTQMGQEVILRCVPISNHLYFYWYRQILGQKVEFLVSFYNNEISEKSEIFDDQFSVERPDGSNFTLKIRSTKLEDSAMYFCASSPHALEGANVLTFGAGSRLTVL.

As DNA, the CDR3 is TGCGCCAGCAGCCCAGGGACAGGTGGGGTCGAGCAGTACTTC. Amino acid sequence: CASSPGTGGVEQYF. This chain links TRBV5-1 with TRBJ2-7, with 8 bases lining up with TRBD1. V shed 4 bases and J 6 bases; nucleotides not matched to a gene: 9. In germline, CDR1 is SGHRS, CDR2 YFSETQ. This CDR3 comprises 14 residues. The whole variable domain, filled in from reference TRBV5-1 and TRBJ2-7, reads KAGVTQTPRYLIKTRGQQVTLSCSPISGHRSVSWYQQTPGQGLQFLFEYFSETQRNKGNFPGRFSGRQFSNSRSEMNVSTLELGDSALYLCASSPGTGGVEQYFGPGTRLTVT.

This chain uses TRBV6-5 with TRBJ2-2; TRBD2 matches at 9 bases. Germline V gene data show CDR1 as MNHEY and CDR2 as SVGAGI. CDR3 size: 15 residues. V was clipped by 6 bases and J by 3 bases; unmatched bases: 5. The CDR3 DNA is TGTGCCAGCAGGCGGACTAGCGAATACACCGGGGAGCTGTTTTTT. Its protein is CASRRTSEYTGELFF.

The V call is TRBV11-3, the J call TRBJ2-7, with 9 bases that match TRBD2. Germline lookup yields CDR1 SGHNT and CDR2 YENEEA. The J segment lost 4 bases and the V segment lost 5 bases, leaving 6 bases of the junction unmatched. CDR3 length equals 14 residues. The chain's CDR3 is CASSLREGQYEQYF. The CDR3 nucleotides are TGTGCCAGCAGCCTGCGGGAGGGCCAGTACGAGCAGTACTTC.

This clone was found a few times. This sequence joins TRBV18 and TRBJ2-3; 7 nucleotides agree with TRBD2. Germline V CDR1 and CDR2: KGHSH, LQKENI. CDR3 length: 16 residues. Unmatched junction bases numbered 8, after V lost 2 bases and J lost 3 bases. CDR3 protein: CASSPGAPGGTDTQYF. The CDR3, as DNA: TGTGCCAGCTCACCAGGGGCTCCCGGGGGGACAGATACGCAGTATTTT.

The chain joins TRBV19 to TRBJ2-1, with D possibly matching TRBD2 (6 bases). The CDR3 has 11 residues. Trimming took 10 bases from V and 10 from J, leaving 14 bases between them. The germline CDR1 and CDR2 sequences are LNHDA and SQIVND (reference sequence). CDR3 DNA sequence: TGTGCCACCGCGGGACCGCGGGAGCAGTTCTTC. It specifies CATAGPREQFF.

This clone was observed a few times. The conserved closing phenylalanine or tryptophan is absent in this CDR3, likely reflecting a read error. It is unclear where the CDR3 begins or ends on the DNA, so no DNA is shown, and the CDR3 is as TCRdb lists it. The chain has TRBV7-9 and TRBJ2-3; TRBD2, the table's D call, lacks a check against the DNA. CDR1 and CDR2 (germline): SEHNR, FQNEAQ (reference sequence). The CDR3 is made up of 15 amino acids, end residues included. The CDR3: CASSLKRGAADTHYL.

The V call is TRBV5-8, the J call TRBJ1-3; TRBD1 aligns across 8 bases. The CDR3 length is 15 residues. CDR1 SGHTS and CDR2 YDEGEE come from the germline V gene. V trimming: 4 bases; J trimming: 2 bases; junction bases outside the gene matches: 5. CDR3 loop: CASSRTGGTGNTIYF. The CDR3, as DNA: TGTGCCAGCAGCCGAACAGGGGGTACTGGAAACACCATATATTTT. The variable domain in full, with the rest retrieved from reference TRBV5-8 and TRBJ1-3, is EAGVTQSPTHLIKTRGQQATLRCSPISGHTSVYWYQQALGLGLQFLLWYDEGEERNRGNFPPRFSGRQFPNYSSELNVNALELEDSALYLCASSRTGGTGNTIYFGEGSWLTVV.

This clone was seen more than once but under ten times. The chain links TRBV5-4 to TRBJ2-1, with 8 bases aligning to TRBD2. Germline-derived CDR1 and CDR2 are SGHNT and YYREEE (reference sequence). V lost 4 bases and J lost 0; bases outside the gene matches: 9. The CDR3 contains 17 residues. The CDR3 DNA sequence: TGTGCCAGCAGCGGAGTGGGCGGGAGGAGCTCCTACAATGAGCAGTTCTTC. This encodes CASSGVGGRSSYNEQFF. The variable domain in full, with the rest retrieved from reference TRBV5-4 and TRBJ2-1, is ETGVTQSPTHLIKTRGQQVTLRCSSQSGHNTVSWYQQALGQGPQFIFQYYREEENGRGNFPPRFSGLQFPNYSSELNVNALELDDSALYLCASSGVGGRSSYNEQFFGPGTRLTVL.

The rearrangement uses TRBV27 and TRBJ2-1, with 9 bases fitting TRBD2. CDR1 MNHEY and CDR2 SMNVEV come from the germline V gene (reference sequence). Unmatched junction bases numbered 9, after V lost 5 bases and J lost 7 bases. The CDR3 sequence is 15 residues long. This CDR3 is CASSTLAGWPNEQFF. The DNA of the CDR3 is TGTGCCAGCAGTACACTAGCGGGTTGGCCGAATGAGCAGTTCTTC.

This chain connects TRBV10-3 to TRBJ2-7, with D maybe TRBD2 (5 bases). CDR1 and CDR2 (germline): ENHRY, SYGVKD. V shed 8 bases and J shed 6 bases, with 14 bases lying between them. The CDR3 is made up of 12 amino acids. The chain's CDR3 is CAIGEIRGEQYF. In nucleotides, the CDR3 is TGTGCCATCGGGGAAATACGGGGCGAGCAGTACTTC.

CDR3 nucleotide sequence: TGTGCCAGCAGTCTCTGGACAGGGGAGAACACTGAAGCTTTCTTT. Its translation: CASSLWTGENTEAFF. The V gene is TRBV6-1, the J gene TRBJ1-1; 9 positions agree with TRBD1. Germline trimming cut 5 bases from V and 1 base from J; bases unmatched to any gene: 5. Germline CDR1 is MNHNS and CDR2 is SASEGT. CDR3 length equals 15 residues.

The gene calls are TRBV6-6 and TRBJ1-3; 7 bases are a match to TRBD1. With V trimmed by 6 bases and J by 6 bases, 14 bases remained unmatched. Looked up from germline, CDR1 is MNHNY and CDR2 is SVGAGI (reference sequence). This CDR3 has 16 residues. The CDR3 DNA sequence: TGTGCCAGCAGGCCTAGAACACAGGGGATTGAAAACACCATATATTTT. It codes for CASRPRTQGIENTIYF.